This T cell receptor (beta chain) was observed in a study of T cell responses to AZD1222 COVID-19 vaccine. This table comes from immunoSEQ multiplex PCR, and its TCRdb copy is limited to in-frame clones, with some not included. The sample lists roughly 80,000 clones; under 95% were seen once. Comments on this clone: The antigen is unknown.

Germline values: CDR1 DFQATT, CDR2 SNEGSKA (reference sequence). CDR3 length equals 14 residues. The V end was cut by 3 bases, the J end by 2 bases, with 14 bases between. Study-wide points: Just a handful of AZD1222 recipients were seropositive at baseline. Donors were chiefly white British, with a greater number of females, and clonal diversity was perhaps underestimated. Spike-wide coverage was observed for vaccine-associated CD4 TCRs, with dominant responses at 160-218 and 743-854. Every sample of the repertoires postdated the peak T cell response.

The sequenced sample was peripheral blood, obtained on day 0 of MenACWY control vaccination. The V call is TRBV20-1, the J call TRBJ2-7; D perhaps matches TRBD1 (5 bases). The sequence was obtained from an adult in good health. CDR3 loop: CSASPTGLTYEQYF. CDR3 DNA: TGCAGTGCTAGTCCCACAGGCCTAACCTACGAGCAGTACTTC.